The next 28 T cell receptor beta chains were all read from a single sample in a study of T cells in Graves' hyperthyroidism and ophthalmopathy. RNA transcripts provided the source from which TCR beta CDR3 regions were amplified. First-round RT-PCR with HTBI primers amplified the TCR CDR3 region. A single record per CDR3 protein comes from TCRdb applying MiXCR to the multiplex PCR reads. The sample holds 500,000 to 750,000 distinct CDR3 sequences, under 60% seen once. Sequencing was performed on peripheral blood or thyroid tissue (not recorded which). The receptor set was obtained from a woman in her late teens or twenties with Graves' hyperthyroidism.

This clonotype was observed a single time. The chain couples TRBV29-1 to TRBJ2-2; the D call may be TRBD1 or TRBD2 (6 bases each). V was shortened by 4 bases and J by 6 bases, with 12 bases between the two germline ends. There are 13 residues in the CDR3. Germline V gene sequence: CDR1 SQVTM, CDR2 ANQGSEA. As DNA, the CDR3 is TGCAGCGTTGGTTGGGGGGCAGCCGGGGAGCTGTTTTTT. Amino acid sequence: CSVGWGAAGELFF.

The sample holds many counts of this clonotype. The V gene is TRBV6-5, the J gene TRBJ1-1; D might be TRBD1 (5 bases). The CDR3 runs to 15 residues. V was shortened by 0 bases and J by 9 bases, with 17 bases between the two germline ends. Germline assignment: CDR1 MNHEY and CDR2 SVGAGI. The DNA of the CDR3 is TGTGCCAGCAGTTACTCCGGAGGGTTACAGGTCCAAGCTTTCTTT. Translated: CASSYSGGLQVQAFF.

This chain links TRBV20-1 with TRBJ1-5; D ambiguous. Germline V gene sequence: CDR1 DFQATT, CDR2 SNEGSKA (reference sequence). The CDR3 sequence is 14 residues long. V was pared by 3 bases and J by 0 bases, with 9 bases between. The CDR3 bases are TGCAGTGCTAGGGTGGGAGATAGCAATCAGCCCCAGCATTTT. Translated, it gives CSARVGDSNQPQHF.

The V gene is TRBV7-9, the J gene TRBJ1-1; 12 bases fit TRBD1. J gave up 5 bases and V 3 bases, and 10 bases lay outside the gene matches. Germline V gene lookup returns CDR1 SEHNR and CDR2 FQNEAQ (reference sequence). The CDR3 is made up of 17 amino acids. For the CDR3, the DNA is TGTGCCAGCAGCTTGGTAGGGACAGGGGGCTTCAGGACTGAAGCTTTCTTT. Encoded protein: CASSLVGTGGFRTEAFF. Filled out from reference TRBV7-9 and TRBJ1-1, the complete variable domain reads DTGVSQNPRHKITKRGQNVTFRCDPISEHNRLYWYRQTLGQGPEFLTYFQNEAQLEKSRLLSDRFSAERPKGSFSTLEIQRTEQGDSAMYLCASSLVGTGGFRTEAFFGQGTRLTVV.

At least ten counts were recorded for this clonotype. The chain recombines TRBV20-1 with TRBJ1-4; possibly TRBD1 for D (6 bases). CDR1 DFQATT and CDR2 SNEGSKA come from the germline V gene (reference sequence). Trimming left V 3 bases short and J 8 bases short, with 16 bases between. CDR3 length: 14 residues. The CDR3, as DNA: TGCAGTGCTAGGCCGACTGGGGGCCAAGAAAAACTGTTTTTT. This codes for CSARPTGGQEKLFF.

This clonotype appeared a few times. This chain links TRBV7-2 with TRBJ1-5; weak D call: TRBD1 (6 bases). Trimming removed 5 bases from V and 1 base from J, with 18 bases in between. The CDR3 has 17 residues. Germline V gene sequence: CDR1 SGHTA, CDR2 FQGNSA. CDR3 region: CASSAWGRGLSNQPQHF. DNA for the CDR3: TGTGCCAGCAGCGCCTGGGGTCGGGGGCTCAGCAATCAGCCCCAGCATTTT.

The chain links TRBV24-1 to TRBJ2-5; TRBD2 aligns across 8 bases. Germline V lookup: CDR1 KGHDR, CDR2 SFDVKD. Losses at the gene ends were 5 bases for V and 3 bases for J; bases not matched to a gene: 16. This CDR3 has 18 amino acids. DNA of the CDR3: TGTGCCACCAGTGCCATAGGCGGGAGGACAAGAGTAAAAGAGACCCAGTACTTC. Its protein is CATSAIGGRTRVKETQYF.

This CDR3 reads CASSSRGFGYTF. CDR3 nucleotides: TGTGCCAGCAGCTCAAGGGGGTTTGGCTACACCTTC. The chain joins TRBV25-1 to TRBJ1-2; D is possibly TRBD1 (6 bases). Between the trimmed V and J ends, which lost 6 bases and 7 bases, there was a span of 12 bases. The CDR3 has 12 residues. Germline V gives CDR1 MGHDK, CDR2 SYGVNS.

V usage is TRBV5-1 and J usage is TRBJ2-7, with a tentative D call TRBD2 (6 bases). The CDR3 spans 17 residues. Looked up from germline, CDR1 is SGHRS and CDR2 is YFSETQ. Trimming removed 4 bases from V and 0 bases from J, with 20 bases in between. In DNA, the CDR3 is TGCGCCAGCAGCACGGGTCTTGGGGGACTCGGCTCCTACGAGCAGTACTTC. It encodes CASSTGLGGLGSYEQYF.

The CDR3 is CASSAGRDRNSPLHF. CDR3 DNA sequence: TGTGCCAGCAGCGCGGGGAGGGACAGGAATTCACCCCTCCACTTT. This rearrangement joins TRBV7-9 to TRBJ1-6, with 8 bases identical to TRBD1. V lost 5 bases and J lost 7; bases outside the gene matches: 7. The CDR3 sequence is 15 residues long. Germline CDR1 and CDR2: SEHNR and FQNEAQ (reference sequence).

CDR3: CATSDPSRLAGEETQYF. The CDR3 DNA sequence: TGTGCCACCAGTGATCCAAGCAGACTAGCGGGAGAAGAGACCCAGTACTTC. This sequence joins TRBV24-1 and TRBJ2-5; TRBD2 agrees at 12 bases. J lost 3 bases, V lost 3 bases, and 7 bases had no gene match. This CDR3 spans 17 amino acids. Germline V lookup: CDR1 KGHDR, CDR2 SFDVKD.

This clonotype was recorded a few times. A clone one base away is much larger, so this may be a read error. The CDR3 region has the DNA TGCAGTGCAGAGGGGGTAGGCGGCTACGCCTTC. As protein: CSAEGVGGYAF. V usage is TRBV20-1 and J usage is TRBJ1-2; perhaps TRBD1 as D (6 bases). CDR1 and CDR2 (germline): DFQATT, SNEGSKA (reference sequence). CDR3 length: 11 residues.

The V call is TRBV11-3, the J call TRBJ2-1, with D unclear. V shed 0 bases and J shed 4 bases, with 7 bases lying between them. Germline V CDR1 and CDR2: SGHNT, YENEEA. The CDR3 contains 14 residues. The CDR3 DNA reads TGTGCCAGCAGCTTAGATTGGTCGTACAATGAGCAGTTCTTC. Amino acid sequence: CASSLDWSYNEQFF. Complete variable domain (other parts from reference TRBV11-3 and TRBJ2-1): EAGVVQSPRYKIIEKKQPVAFWCNPISGHNTLYWYLQNLGQGPELLIRYENEEAVDDSQLPKDRFSAERLKGVDSTLKIQPAELGDSAVYLCASSLDWSYNEQFFGPGTRLTVL.

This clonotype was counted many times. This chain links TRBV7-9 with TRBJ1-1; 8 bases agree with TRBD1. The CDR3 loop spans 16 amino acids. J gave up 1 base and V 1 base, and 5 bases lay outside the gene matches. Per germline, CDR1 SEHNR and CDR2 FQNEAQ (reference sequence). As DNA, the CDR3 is TGTGCCAGCAGCTTAGAAAAGGGACAGGCGAACACTGAAGCTTTCTTT. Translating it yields CASSLEKGQANTEAFF.

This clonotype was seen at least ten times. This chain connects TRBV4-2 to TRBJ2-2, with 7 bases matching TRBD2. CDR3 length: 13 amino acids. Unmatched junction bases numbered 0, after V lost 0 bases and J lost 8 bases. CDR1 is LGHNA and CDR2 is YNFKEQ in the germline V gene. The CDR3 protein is CASSQEREGELFF. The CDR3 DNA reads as TGTGCCAGCAGCCAAGAGCGGGAGGGGGAGCTGTTTTTT.

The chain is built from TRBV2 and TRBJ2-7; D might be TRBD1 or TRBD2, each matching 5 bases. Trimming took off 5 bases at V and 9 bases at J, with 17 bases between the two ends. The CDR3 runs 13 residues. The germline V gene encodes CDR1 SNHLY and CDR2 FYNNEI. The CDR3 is CASSFLGTSGQYF. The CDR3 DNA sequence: TGTGCCAGCAGTTTTCTCGGGACGTCGGGGCAGTACTTC.

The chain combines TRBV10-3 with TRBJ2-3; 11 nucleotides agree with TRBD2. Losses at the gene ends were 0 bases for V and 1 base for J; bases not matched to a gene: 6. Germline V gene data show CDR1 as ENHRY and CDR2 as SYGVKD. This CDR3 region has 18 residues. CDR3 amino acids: CAISESLLAGGRTDTQYF. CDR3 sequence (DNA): TGTGCCATCAGTGAGTCGCTTCTAGCGGGAGGTCGCACAGATACGCAGTATTTT.

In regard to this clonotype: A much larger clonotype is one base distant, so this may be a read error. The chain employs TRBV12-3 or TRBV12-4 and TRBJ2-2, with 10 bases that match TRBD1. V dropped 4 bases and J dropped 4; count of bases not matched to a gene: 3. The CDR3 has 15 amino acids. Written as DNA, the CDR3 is TGTGCCAGCAGTTCGGACAGGGGGAGCACCGGGGAGCTGTTTTTT. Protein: CASSSDRGSTGELFF.

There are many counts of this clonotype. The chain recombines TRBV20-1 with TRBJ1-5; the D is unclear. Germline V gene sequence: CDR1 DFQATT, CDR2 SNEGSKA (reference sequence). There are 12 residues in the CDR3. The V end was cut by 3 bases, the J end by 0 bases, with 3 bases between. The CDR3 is CSARSSNQPQHF. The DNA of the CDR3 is TGCAGTGCTAGGAGTAGCAATCAGCCCCAGCATTTT.

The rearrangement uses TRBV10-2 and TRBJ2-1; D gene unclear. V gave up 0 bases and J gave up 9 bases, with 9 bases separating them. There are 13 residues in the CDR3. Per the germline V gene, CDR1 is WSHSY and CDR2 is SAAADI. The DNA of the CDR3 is TGCGCCAGCAGTGAGTCGTCAAGTCCTGAGCAGTTCTTC. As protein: CASSESSSPEQFF.

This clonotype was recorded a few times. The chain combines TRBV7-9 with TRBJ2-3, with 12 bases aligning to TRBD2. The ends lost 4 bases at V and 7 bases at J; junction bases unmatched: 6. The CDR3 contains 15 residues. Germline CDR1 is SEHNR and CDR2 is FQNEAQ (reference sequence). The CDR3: CASSYLAGGKNTQYF. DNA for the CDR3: TGTGCCAGCAGCTACCTAGCGGGAGGGAAAAATACGCAGTATTTT.

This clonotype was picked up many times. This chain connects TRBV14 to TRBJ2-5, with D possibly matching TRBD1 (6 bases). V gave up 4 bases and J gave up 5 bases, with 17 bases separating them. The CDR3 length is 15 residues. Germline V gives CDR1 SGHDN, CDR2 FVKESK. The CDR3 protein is CASSRQQGFRETQYF. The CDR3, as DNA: TGTGCCAGCAGCCGCCAACAGGGTTTCCGGGAGACCCAGTACTTC. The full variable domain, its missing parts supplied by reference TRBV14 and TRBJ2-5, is EAGVTQFPSHSVIEKGQTVTLRCDPISGHDNLYWYRRVMGKEIKFLLHFVKESKQDESGMPNNRFLAERTGGTYSTLKVQPAELEDSGVYFCASSRQQGFRETQYFGPGTRLLVL.

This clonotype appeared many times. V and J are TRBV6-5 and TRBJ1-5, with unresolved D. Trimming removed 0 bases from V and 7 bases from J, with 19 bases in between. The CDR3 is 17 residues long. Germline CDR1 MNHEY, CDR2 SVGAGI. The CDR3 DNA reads TGTGCCAGCAGTTACTCGTCTCCGGGCTTCGGAGGGCAGCCCCAGCATTTT. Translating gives CASSYSSPGFGGQPQHF.

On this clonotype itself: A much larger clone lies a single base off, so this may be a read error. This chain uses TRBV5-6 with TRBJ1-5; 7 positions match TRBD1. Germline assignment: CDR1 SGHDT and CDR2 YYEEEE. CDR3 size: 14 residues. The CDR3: CASSFGTAHQPQRF. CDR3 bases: TGTGCCAGCAGCTTTGGGACAGCCCATCAGCCCCAGCGTTTT.

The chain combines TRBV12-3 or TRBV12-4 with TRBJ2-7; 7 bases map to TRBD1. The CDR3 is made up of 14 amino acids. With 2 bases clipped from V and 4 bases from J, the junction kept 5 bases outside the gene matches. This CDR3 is CASSLTGENYEQYF. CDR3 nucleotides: TGTGCCAGCAGTTTAACAGGGGAAAATTACGAGCAGTACTTC.

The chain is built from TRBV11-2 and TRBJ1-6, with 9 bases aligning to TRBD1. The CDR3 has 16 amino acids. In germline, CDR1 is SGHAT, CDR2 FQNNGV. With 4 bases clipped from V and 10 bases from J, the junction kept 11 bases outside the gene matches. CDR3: CASSSPGTTGGSPLHF. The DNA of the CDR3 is TGTGCCAGCAGCTCACCAGGGACGACAGGGGGATCACCCCTCCACTTT.

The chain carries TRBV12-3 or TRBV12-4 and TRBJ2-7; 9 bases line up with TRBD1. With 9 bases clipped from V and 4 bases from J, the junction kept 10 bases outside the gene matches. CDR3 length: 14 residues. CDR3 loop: CASQEGQGRYEQYF. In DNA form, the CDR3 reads TGTGCCAGTCAAGAGGGACAGGGAAGATACGAGCAGTACTTC.

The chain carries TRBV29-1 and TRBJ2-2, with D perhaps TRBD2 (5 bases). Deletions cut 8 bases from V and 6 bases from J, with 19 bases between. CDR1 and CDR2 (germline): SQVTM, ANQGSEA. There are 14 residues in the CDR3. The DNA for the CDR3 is TGCAGCAGTTTGCGGGTCTTGATGGCCGGGGAGCTGTTTTTT. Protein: CSSLRVLMAGELFF.